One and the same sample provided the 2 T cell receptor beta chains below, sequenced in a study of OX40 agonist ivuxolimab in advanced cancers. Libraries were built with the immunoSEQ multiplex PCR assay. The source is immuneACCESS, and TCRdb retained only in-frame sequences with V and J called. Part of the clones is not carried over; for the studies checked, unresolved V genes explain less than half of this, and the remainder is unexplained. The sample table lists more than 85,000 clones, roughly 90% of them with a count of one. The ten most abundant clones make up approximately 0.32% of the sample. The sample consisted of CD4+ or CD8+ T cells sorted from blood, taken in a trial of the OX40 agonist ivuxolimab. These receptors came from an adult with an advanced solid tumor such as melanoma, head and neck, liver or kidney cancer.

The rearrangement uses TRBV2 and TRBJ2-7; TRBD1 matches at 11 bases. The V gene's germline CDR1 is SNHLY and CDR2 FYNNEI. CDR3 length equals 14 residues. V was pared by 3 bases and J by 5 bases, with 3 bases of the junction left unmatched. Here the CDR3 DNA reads TGTGCCAGCAGTGAGGACAGGGGGCGAGACGAGCAGTACTTC. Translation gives CASSEDRGRDEQYF.

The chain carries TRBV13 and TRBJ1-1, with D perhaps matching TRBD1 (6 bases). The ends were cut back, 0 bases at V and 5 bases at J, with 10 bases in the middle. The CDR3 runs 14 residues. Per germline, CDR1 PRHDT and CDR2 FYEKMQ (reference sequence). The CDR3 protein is CASSLGGGWTEAFF. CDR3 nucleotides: TGTGCCAGCAGCTTAGGAGGGGGTTGGACTGAAGCTTTCTTT.